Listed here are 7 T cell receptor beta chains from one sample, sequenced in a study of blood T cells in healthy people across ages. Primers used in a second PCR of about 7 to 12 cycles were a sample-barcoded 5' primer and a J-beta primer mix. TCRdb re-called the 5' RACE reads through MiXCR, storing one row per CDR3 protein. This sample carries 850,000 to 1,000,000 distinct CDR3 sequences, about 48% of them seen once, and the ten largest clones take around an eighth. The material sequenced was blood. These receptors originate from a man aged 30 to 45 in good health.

The CDR3 region is CASSSQRGAVAEAFF. In nucleotides, the CDR3 is TGTGCCAGCAGTTCCCAAAGGGGGGCAGTGGCTGAAGCTTTCTTT. V usage is TRBV27 and J usage is TRBJ1-1, with D possibly being TRBD1 (6 bases). The CDR3 covers 15 residues. Germline lookup yields CDR1 MNHEY and CDR2 SMNVEV (reference sequence). Trimming took 4 bases from V and 6 from J, leaving 18 bases between them.

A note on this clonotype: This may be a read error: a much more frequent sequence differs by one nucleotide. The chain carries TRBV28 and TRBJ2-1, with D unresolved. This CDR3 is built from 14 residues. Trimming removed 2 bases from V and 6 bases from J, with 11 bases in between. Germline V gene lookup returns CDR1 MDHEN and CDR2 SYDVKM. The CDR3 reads CASSLSSRGNEQFF. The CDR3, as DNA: TGTGCCAGCAGTTTAAGTTCGAGAGGCAATGAGCAGTTCTTC.

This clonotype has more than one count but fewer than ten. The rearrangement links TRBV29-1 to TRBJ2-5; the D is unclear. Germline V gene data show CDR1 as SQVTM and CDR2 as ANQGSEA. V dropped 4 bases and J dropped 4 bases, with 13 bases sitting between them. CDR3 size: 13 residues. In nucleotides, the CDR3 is TGCAGCGTTGTGGTCGGGTTCGGAGAGACCCAGTACTTC. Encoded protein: CSVVVGFGETQYF.

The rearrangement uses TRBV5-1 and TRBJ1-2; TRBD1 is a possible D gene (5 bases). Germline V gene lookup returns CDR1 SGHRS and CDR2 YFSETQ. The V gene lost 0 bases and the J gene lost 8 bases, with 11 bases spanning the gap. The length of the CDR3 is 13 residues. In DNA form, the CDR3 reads TGCGCCAGCAGCTTGGTAGGGGACGGCGGCTACACCTTC. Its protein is CASSLVGDGGYTF.

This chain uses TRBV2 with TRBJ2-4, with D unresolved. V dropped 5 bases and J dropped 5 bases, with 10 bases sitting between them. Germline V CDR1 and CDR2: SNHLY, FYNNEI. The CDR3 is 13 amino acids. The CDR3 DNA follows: TGTGCCAGCAGTCTAGACGGCGAAAACATTCAGTACTTC. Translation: CASSLDGENIQYF.

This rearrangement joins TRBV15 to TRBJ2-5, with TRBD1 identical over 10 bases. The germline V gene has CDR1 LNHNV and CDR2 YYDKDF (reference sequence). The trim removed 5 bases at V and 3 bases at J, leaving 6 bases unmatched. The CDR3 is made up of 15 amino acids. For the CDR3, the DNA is TGTGCCACCAGCCCACGGACAGGGGGTAAAGAGACCCAGTACTTC. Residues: CATSPRTGGKETQYF.

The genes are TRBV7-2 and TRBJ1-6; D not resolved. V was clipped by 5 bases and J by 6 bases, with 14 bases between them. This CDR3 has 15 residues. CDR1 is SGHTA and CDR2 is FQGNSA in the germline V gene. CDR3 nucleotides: TGTGCCAGCAGCCCACGGGGAATAAGTAATTCACCCCTCCACTTT. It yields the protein CASSPRGISNSPLHF.